These T cell receptor beta chains were read from a single sample in a study of T cells in Graves' hyperthyroidism and ophthalmopathy. MiXCR, run by TCRdb on the multiplex PCR reads, gives a single entry per CDR3 protein. The repertoire holds approximately 700,000 distinct CDR3 sequences, with nearly 45% as singletons. Sequenced material: peripheral blood or thyroid tissue (not recorded which). The receptors come from an adult man with Graves' disease, either hyperthyroidism or ophthalmopathy (not recorded which). The CDR3 runs from the conserved cysteine through the conserved F or W. Fields, in order: J gene, clone size, V gene, D gene, CDR3 protein, CDR3 DNA. A D gene is named only where the DNA matches it firmly. Not every row has a clone size; where given, it reads once, few, many or a size class.

J: TRBJ1-2; size: few; V: TRBV14; D: TRBD1; CDR3: CASSEGQDDGYTF; DNA: TGTGCCAGCAGCGAGGGACAGGATGATGGCTACACCTTC
J: TRBJ2-2; size: -; V: TRBV29-1; D: -; CDR3: CSVAGVRTGELFF; DNA: TGCAGCGTAGCAGGGGTTCGGACCGGGGAGCTGTTTTTT
J: TRBJ1-4; size: -; V: TRBV29-1; D: -; CDR3: CSLVEGFNEKLFF; DNA: TGCAGCTTAGTGGAGGGGTTTAATGAAAAACTGTTTTTT
J: TRBJ1-3; size: many; V: TRBV29-1; D: -; CDR3: CSVVGSSAGNTIYF; DNA: TGCAGCGTTGTTGGATCCAGCGCTGGAAACACCATATATTTT
J: TRBJ2-2; size: few; V: TRBV20-1; D: -; CDR3: CSARVLEGTIGELFF; DNA: TGCAGTGCTAGAGTATTGGAGGGGACGATCGGGGAGCTGTTTTTT
J: TRBJ1-4; size: -; V: TRBV29-1; D: -; CDR3: CSLAGNEKLFF; DNA: TGCAGCTTGGCTGGGAATGAAAAACTGTTTTTT
J: TRBJ2-1; size: once; V: TRBV20-1; D: TRBD2; CDR3: CSIAGARDEQFF; DNA: TGCAGTATAGCGGGAGCGCGCGATGAGCAGTTCTTC
J: TRBJ1-1; size: -; V: TRBV2; D: TRBD1; CDR3: CASSLRSTGPMNTEAFF; DNA: TGTGCCAGCAGTTTACGTTCGACAGGGCCCATGAACACTGAAGCTTTCTTT
J: TRBJ1-2; size: once; V: TRBV29-1; D: TRBD1; CDR3: CSSFEQGFHGYTF; DNA: TGCAGCAGTTTCGAACAGGGGTTCCATGGCTACACCTTC
J: TRBJ1-1; size: -; V: TRBV9; D: -; CDR3: CASSVVGAGIMNTEAFF; DNA: TGTGCCAGCAGCGTAGTAGGGGCAGGGATCATGAACACTGAAGCTTTCTTT
J: TRBJ1-3; size: many; V: TRBV2; D: TRBD1; CDR3: CASKAGTAGNTIYF; DNA: TGTGCCAGCAAAGCCGGGACAGCCGGAAACACCATATATTTT
J: TRBJ2-2; size: -; V: TRBV24-1; D: -; CDR3: CATSPAGELFF; DNA: TGTGCCACCAGTCCCGCTGGGGAGCTGTTTTTT
J: TRBJ1-5; size: -; V: TRBV25-1; D: -; CDR3: CASSEPGEGQPQHF; DNA: TGTGCCAGCAGTGAACCAGGGGAGGGACAGCCCCAGCATTTT
J: TRBJ1-5; size: -; V: TRBV28; D: -; CDR3: CASSFRGNGQPQHF; DNA: TGTGCCAGCAGTTTCCGGGGAAATGGTCAGCCCCAGCATTTT
J: TRBJ2-7; size: -; V: TRBV20-1; D: TRBD1; CDR3: CSAPGTGNYEQYF; DNA: TGCAGTGCCCCCGGGACAGGGAACTACGAGCAGTACTTC
J: TRBJ2-7; size: -; V: TRBV10-3; D: TRBD1; CDR3: CAISEDRGYEQYF; DNA: TGTGCCATCAGTGAAGACAGGGGCTACGAGCAGTACTTC
J: TRBJ2-5; size: many; V: TRBV6-6; D: -; CDR3: CASSYTSVPQETQYF; DNA: TGTGCCAGCAGTTACACGAGTGTGCCCCAAGAGACCCAGTACTTC
J: TRBJ1-4; size: few; V: TRBV19; D: TRBD1; CDR3: CASSIEGQTLREKLFF; DNA: TGTGCCAGTAGTATAGAGGGACAGACATTGCGTGAAAAACTGTTTTTT
J: TRBJ1-2; size: -; V: TRBV7-2; D: TRBD1; CDR3: CASSLGQGRDYGYTF; DNA: TGTGCCAGCAGTTTGGGACAGGGGCGGGACTATGGCTACACCTTC
J: TRBJ1-2; size: -; V: TRBV9; D: -; CDR3: CASTGFDGYTF; DNA: TGTGCCAGCACCGGATTCGATGGCTACACCTTC
J: TRBJ1-5; size: many; V: TRBV20-1; D: TRBD1; CDR3: CSATGTGSSNQPQHF; DNA: TGCAGTGCGACCGGGACAGGGAGTAGCAATCAGCCCCAGCATTTT
J: TRBJ2-1; size: once; V: TRBV9; D: TRBD2; CDR3: CASSESGRVDEQFF; DNA: TGTGCCAGCAGCGAGAGCGGGAGGGTTGATGAGCAGTTCTTC
J: TRBJ2-7; size: -; V: TRBV7-9; D: -; CDR3: CASSWGPTNEQYF; DNA: TGTGCCAGCAGCTGGGGGCCGACTAACGAGCAGTACTTC
J: TRBJ1-1; size: -; V: TRBV29-1; D: -; CDR3: CSVESGSSAFF; DNA: TGCAGCGTTGAATCAGGGTCCTCGGCTTTCTTT
J: TRBJ1-6; size: -; V: TRBV25-1; D: TRBD1; CDR3: CASSYSKTGGVSPLHF; DNA: TGTGCCAGCAGTTACTCGAAGACAGGGGGTGTTTCACCCCTCCACTTT
J: TRBJ1-1; size: many; V: TRBV7-2; D: -; CDR3: CASSPDRIGEAFF; DNA: TGTGCCAGCAGCCCAGACAGGATAGGTGAAGCTTTCTTT
J: TRBJ2-7; size: many; V: TRBV10-3; D: -; CDR3: CAISDNIYEQYF; DNA: TGTGCCATCAGTGATAACATCTACGAGCAGTACTTC
J: TRBJ1-1; size: many; V: TRBV29-1; D: -; CDR3: CSVDTIGGNGEAFF; DNA: TGCAGCGTTGACACCATAGGGGGAAATGGGGAAGCTTTCTTT
J: TRBJ2-7; size: -; V: TRBV11-1; D: TRBD1; CDR3: CASSFRDSGDYEQYF; DNA: TGTGCCAGCAGCTTCCGGGACAGCGGAGATTACGAGCAGTACTTC
J: TRBJ1-5; size: few; V: TRBV19; D: -; CDR3: CASSREINQPQHF; DNA: TGTGCCAGTAGCAGGGAAATCAATCAGCCCCAGCATTTT
J: TRBJ1-5; size: -; V: TRBV7-2; D: -; CDR3: CASAGAMSNQPQHF; DNA: TGTGCTAGCGCCGGGGCAATGAGCAATCAGCCCCAGCATTTT
J: TRBJ1-5; size: few; V: TRBV11-2; D: TRBD1; CDR3: CASSLTGDGRQPQHF; DNA: TGTGCCAGCAGCTTAACAGGGGACGGTCGCCAGCCCCAGCATTTT
J: TRBJ1-6; size: few; V: TRBV7-2; D: TRBD1; CDR3: CASSRTGTGNSPLHF; DNA: TGTGCCAGCAGCCGAACCGGGACAGGGAATTCACCCCTCCACTTT
J: TRBJ1-1; size: -; V: TRBV12-3/TRBV12-4; D: -; CDR3: CASSPRGYGTEAFF; DNA: TGTGCCAGCAGTCCTAGGGGTTACGGCACTGAAGCTTTCTTT
J: TRBJ1-1; size: -; V: TRBV6-6; D: TRBD1; CDR3: CASSEMMTGLNTEAFF; DNA: TGTGCCAGCAGTGAAATGATGACAGGGCTGAACACTGAAGCTTTCTTT
J: TRBJ1-2; size: -; V: TRBV29-1; D: TRBD1; CDR3: CSVGQGPNYGYTF; DNA: TGCAGCGTAGGACAGGGGCCTAACTATGGCTACACCTTC
J: TRBJ1-1; size: -; V: TRBV25-1; D: TRBD1; CDR3: CASRSQGAPGNTEAFF; DNA: TGTGCCAGCAGATCGCAGGGGGCTCCCGGGAACACTGAAGCTTTCTTT
J: TRBJ1-1; size: -; V: TRBV6-5; D: -; CDR3: CASSEKSTPNTEAFF; DNA: TGTGCCAGCAGTGAAAAGAGCACCCCGAACACTGAAGCTTTCTTT
J: TRBJ1-4; size: few; V: TRBV7-3; D: -; CDR3: CASSNGQSTNEKLFF; DNA: TGTGCCAGCAGCAACGGACAGTCAACTAATGAAAAACTGTTTTTT
J: TRBJ2-5; size: -; V: TRBV7-7; D: -; CDR3: CASRGQTQYF; DNA: TGTGCCAGCAGAGGCCAGACCCAGTACTTC
J: TRBJ2-7; size: few; V: TRBV20-1; D: -; CDR3: CSARDLYSSYEQYF; DNA: TGCAGTGCTAGAGATTTGTACAGCTCCTACGAGCAGTACTTC
J: TRBJ2-5; size: -; V: TRBV29-1; D: TRBD1; CDR3: CSASIGGGETQYF; DNA: TGCAGCGCCAGCATAGGGGGCGGAGAGACCCAGTACTTC
J: TRBJ1-2; size: few; V: TRBV4-1; D: -; CDR3: CASSRRGPTGYTF; DNA: TGCGCCAGCAGCCGCCGGGGTCCCACTGGCTACACCTTC
J: TRBJ2-7; size: -; V: TRBV2; D: TRBD2; CDR3: CAISDRTSGSFYEQYF; DNA: TGTGCCATCAGCGACCGGACTAGCGGGAGTTTTTACGAGCAGTACTTC
J: TRBJ2-7; size: many; V: TRBV19; D: -; CDR3: CASSTNEQGHEQYF; DNA: TGTGCCAGTAGTACCAACGAACAGGGCCACGAGCAGTACTTC
J: TRBJ2-5; size: many; V: TRBV20-1; D: -; CDR3: CSASPMGRETQYF; DNA: TGCAGTGCCAGCCCTATGGGACGGGAGACCCAGTACTTC
J: TRBJ1-3; size: -; V: TRBV9; D: -; CDR3: CASSYSMDTGNTIYF; DNA: TGTGCCAGCAGTTACTCGATGGATACTGGAAACACCATATATTTT